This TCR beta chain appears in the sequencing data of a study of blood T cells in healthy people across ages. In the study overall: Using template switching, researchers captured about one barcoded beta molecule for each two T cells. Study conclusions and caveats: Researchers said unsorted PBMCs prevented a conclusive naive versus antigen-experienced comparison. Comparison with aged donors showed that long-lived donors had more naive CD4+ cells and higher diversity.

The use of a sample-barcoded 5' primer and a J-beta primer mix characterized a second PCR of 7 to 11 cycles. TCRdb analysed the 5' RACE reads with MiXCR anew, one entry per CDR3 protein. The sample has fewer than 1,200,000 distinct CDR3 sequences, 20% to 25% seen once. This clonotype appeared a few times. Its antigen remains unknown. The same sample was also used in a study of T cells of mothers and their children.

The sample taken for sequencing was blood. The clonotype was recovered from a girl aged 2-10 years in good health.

Here the CDR3 DNA reads TGTGCCAGCAGCGCGGAAGAGTACGAGCAGTACTTC. It specifies CASSAEEYEQYF. The rearrangement links TRBV7-9 to TRBJ2-7; D uncertain. Between the trimmed V and J ends, which lost 5 bases and 4 bases, there was a span of 9 bases. This CDR3 has 12 amino acids. Germline V CDR1 and CDR2: SEHNR, FQNEAQ (reference sequence).